This T cell receptor (beta chain) was captured by sequencing in a study of shared clonotypes between healthy human individuals. The wider study: Donors consisted of two women and a few men between 18 and 49. Each donor's CD4 naive and CD4 memory cells filled three plates apiece, CD8 naive two, and CD8 memory one.

J lost 0 bases, V lost 6 bases, and 2 bases had no gene match. The CDR3 runs 15 residues. The germline gives CDR1 SNHLY, CDR2 FYNNEI. TCRdb's table, derived via immunoSEQ multiplex PCR, lists solely in-frame clones and lacks some. The data contain roughly 1 million clones, about 84% of them singletons. Regarding the study as a whole: Clonotypes shared by all four sorted-subset donors had higher generation probabilities than non-shared clonotypes.

This clone was seen ten or more times. Its antigen remains unidentified. Other DNA variants within this sample encode the same CDR3. This receptor was identified in a man younger than 35 in good health. Some clones in this sample may be carry-over from other donors' samples. This chain connects TRBV2 to TRBJ2-1; 10 bases agree with TRBD2. The material sequenced was memory CD4+ T cells from PBMCs. Subset noted: CD45RA-negative fraction. CDR3 region: CASRRTSGSYNEQFF. CDR3 DNA sequence: TGTGCCAGCAGAAGGACTAGCGGCTCCTACAATGAGCAGTTCTTC.